Each of the 10 T cell receptor beta chains below was sequenced from the same sample in a study of blood T cells in healthy people across ages. The use of a sample-barcoded 5' primer and a J-beta primer mix characterized a second PCR of roughly 6 to 11 cycles. In TCRdb, the 5' RACE reads were re-called with MiXCR into one record per CDR3 protein. The sample carries approximately 780,000 distinct CDR3 sequences, under 30% recorded once. These data also featured in a second study, about T cells of mothers and their children.

Specimen: blood. All receptors derive from a boy younger than 18 in good health.

The rearrangement links TRBV12-3 or TRBV12-4 to TRBJ2-1; 9 nucleotides line up with TRBD1. Losses at the gene ends were 4 bases for V and 6 bases for J; bases not matched to a gene: 4. The CDR3 runs 14 residues. The CDR3 loop reads CASSSQGAANEQFF. In DNA form, the CDR3 reads TGTGCCAGCAGTTCACAGGGGGCCGCCAATGAGCAGTTCTTC.

A few counts support this clonotype. The chain combines TRBV28 with TRBJ1-1; D not certain. V was clipped by 8 bases and J by 1 base, with 17 bases between them. CDR1 and CDR2 from the germline V gene are MDHEN and SYDVKM. This CDR3 region has 15 residues. CDR3 coding DNA: TGTGCCAGCCAGCCGACAAAGAGGGAGAACACTGAAGCTTTCTTT. Translating it yields CASQPTKRENTEAFF. The whole variable domain, remainder taken from reference TRBV28 and TRBJ1-1, is DVKVTQSSRYLVKRTGEKVFLECVQDMDHENMFWYRQDPGLGLRLIYFSYDVKMKEKGDIPEGYSVSREKKERFSLILESASTNQTSMYLCASQPTKRENTEAFFGQGTRLTVV.

This sequence joins TRBV10-2 and TRBJ2-2; D gene uncertain. CDR3 length: 14 amino acids. Germline V CDR1 and CDR2: WSHSY, SAAADI. V was pared by 3 bases and J by 2 bases, with 7 bases between. The CDR3 reads CASSDWGNTGELFF. The DNA of the CDR3 is TGCGCCAGCAGTGATTGGGGTAACACCGGGGAGCTGTTTTTT.

The chain employs TRBV9 and TRBJ2-5; 7 nucleotides line up with TRBD2. The end of the DNA is better explained by TRBJ2-7, so the J call may be wrong. The CDR3 sequence is 17 residues long. Looked up from germline, CDR1 is SGDLS and CDR2 is YYNGEE. The CDR3 spells CASSVTSALTVCYEQYF. Here the CDR3 DNA reads TGTGCCAGCAGCGTAACTAGCGCCCTAACGGTCTGTTACGAGCAGTACTTC.

The J gene is TRBJ2-5, the V gene TRBV7-2; 9 bases line up with TRBD2. This CDR3 has 15 amino acids. The germline CDR1 and CDR2 sequences are SGHTA and FQGNSA. Trimming removed 4 bases from V and 4 bases from J; junction bases left unmatched: 7. The CDR3 DNA follows: TGTGCCAGCAGCTCGGGACTAGCCACCCGAGAGACCCAGTACTTC. Its protein is CASSSGLATRETQYF.

There are a few counts of this clonotype. This sequence joins TRBV3-1 and TRBJ1-3; D ambiguous. Germline V gene sequence: CDR1 LGHDT, CDR2 YNNKEL (reference sequence). The ends were cut back, 8 bases at V and 0 bases at J, with 5 bases in the middle. The CDR3 is 12 amino acids. The CDR3: CASGPSGNTIYF. The CDR3 DNA is TGTGCCAGCGGGCCCTCTGGAAACACCATATATTTT.

The gene calls are TRBV5-4 and TRBJ2-7; TRBD1 matches 9 bases. Germline V gene data show CDR1 as SGHNT and CDR2 as YYREEE (reference sequence). The CDR3 runs to 15 residues. Trimming at V came to 2 bases and at J to 5 bases, leaving 8 bases not matched to a gene. CDR3 DNA: TGTGCCAGCAGCTTTAACAGGGGGCGGGCTAACGAGCAGTACTTC. It translates to CASSFNRGRANEQYF.

This clonotype was detected once. The CDR3: CASSLQTNEQFF. The CDR3 DNA is TGTGCCAGCAGCTTACAAACCAATGAGCAGTTCTTC. The rearrangement uses TRBV7-2 and TRBJ2-1; no definite D call. V shed 2 bases and J shed 6 bases, with 5 bases lying between them. The CDR3 length is 12 residues. The germline CDR1 and CDR2 sequences are SGHTA and FQGNSA.

The sample holds a few counts of this clonotype. In DNA form, the CDR3 reads TGTGCCAGCAGGAGCCCTGTTGTGGGAAACACCATATATTTT. This translates into CASRSPVVGNTIYF. The chain uses TRBV2 and TRBJ1-3; the D is unclear. V was pared by 6 bases and J by 4 bases, with 13 bases between. CDR1 is SNHLY, CDR2 FYNNEI, per germline. The CDR3 has 14 residues.

This clonotype has only a few counts. This chain connects TRBV12-3 or TRBV12-4 to TRBJ1-2; D ambiguous. This CDR3 is built from 12 residues. V was cut by 3 bases and J by 8 bases, with 10 bases left in between. CDR3 bases: TGTGCCAGCAGTTTCGGGGTTTGGGGCTACACCTTC. This encodes CASSFGVWGYTF.